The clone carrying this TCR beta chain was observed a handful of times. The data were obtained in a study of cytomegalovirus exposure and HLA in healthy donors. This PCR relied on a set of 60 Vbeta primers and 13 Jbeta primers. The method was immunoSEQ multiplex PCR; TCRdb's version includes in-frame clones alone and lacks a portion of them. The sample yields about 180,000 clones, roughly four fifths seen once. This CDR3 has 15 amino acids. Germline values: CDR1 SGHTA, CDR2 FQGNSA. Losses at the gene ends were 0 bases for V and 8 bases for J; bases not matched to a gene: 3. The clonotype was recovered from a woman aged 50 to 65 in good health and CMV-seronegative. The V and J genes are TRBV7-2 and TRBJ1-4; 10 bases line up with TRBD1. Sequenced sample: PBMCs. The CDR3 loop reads CASSLAGTGDEKLFF. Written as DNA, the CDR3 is TGTGCCAGCAGCTTAGCTGGGACAGGGGACGAAAAACTGTTTTTT.